This T cell receptor (beta chain) was captured in a study of T-cell reconstitution after alpha-beta-depleted transplantation in children (dated by TCRdb to 2016 to 2017). Looking at the study overall: T-cell immune reconstitution after TCRalphabeta/CD19-depleted allogeneic hematopoietic cell transplantation in children was quantitatively tracked in the study by means of TCR repertoire profiling. Results the study describes overall, beyond this receptor: Over the following months the frequencies of hyperexpanded clones went down, and after one year T-cell counts and TCRbeta diversity were mostly credited to newly produced T cells. The high TCRbeta diversity at day 60 in some patients was ascribed to recipient T cells and intrathymic progenitors that had survived conditioning. Apparently early alphabetaT-cell count recovery about two months after transplant reportedly relied on only several hundred rapidly expanded clones derived from non-depleted graft cells.

From V the trimming removes 5 bases and from J it removes 0 bases, while the gene matches leave 11 bases of the junction unaccounted for. The CDR3 runs 17 residues from the cysteine to the phenylalanine. Only the CDR3 part of the read is kept: 51 bases, read in frame from the first base. As encoded in the germline V gene, CDR1 is SGHAT while CDR2 is FQNNGV. This clonotype was seen at least ten times. It lacks a known antigen. The input lacks base qualities; no much larger clone sits a single base away. The sample's treatment or condition label is to be understood as: allogeneic hematopoietic cell transplantation with graft depleted of TCRalphabeta T cells and CD19 B cells. The children who served as transplant recipients had been given grafts of TCRalphabeta/CD19-depleted allogeneic hematopoietic cells. To prepare the library, PCR was applied. Sequenced on an Illumina HiSeq 2500. TCR library preparation used molecular barcoding, with unique molecular identifiers applied to normalize quantification of the TCRbeta repertoire. In-frame beta chains were kept once TCRdb had trimmed the public reads at Q25 with fastp and called clones with MiXCR. Each entry merges the rows of one CDR3 protein and shows their most common DNA and genes. Within this sample are tens of thousands of distinct CDR3 sequences, with over 4.5% of them counted one time only. The biggest ten clones account for 15% to 20% of the sample.

The sequence was collected from a boy under three years old who had a stem cell transplant for acute myeloid leukemia, so the T cells may come from the graft donor. The sequenced sample was PBMCs, mostly from graft donor cells, obtained 180 days after TCRalphabeta/CD19-depleted stem cell transplant. The rearranged segments are TRBV11-2 and TRBJ2-3; 7 junctional bases match TRBD2. The bases are TGTGCCAGCAGCCAGGCGGGGGTGTTGTCCAGCACAGATACGCAGTATTTT. Its coded protein is CASSQAGVLSSTDTQYF.